This paragraph reports one TCR beta chain. Its antigen is still unknown. As the method of synthesis, 5'RACE template switching with UMIs yielded TCR beta cDNA. TCRdb re-called the 5' RACE reads and gives one entry per CDR3 protein, without DNA. In all, the sample yields about 410,000 distinct CDR3 sequences. This specimen belongs to a study of T cells expressing NK-cell markers. Study observations and caveats: Once again these clonotypes came out on top in the CD3+CD56-NKG2C+ fraction of several donors. The study found dominant NKG2C+ clonotypes at roughly 1.0-7.0% of CD8+ T cells in five or six donors.

Germline-derived CDR1 and CDR2 are SEHNR and FQNEAQ (reference sequence). CDR3 size: 13 residues. This rearrangement joins TRBV7-9 to TRBJ2-3. Sequenced input: blood T cells: a sorted CD56 or NKG2C T cell subset, CD4+ or CD8+ T cells, or bulk PBMC T cells (not recorded which). The source of this sequence is a woman aged 50 to 60 in good health. The CDR3 is CASSPQESDTQYF.